This is a list of T cell receptor beta chains from one sample in a study of blood T cell repertoires in COVID-19. Some clones are missing from TCRdb's copy, which holds only in-frame ones; the method was immunoSEQ multiplex PCR. The sample contains about 48,000 clones, around 83% of which appear only once. The specimen was PBMCs or T cells enriched from blood (not recorded which). All receptors come from a woman in her forties or fifties who had recovered from COVID-19. CDR3s include the opening cysteine and the closing phenylalanine or tryptophan. D genes are given only for firm matches. Expanded clones are given a class, and other clones once, few, many or no size at all.

V gene: TRBV7-9
clone size: few
D gene: .
J gene: TRBJ2-3
CDR3 protein: CASSASRAPTQYF
CDR3 DNA: TGTGCCAGCAGCGCCTCGCGGGCGCCTACGCAGTATTTT

V gene: TRBV28
clone size: .
D gene: TRBD1
J gene: TRBJ1-2
CDR3 protein: CASSIGTVYGYTF
CDR3 DNA: TGTGCCAGCAGTATAGGGACAGTCTATGGCTACACCTTC

V gene: TRBV6-2/TRBV6-3
clone size: .
D gene: TRBD1
J gene: TRBJ2-1
CDR3 protein: CASSGQAYNEQFF
CDR3 DNA: TGTGCCAGCAGTGGACAGGCCTACAATGAGCAGTTCTTC

V gene: TRBV6-5
clone size: .
D gene: .
J gene: TRBJ2-5
CDR3 protein: CASRTAGAETQYF
CDR3 DNA: TGTGCCAGCAGAACCGCAGGGGCGGAGACCCAGTACTTC

V gene: TRBV9
clone size: .
D gene: .
J gene: TRBJ2-5
CDR3 protein: CASSVAPDTSGETQYF
CDR3 DNA: TGTGCCAGCAGCGTAGCCCCTGACACCTCTGGAGAGACCCAGTACTTC

V gene: TRBV7-2
clone size: .
D gene: TRBD1
J gene: TRBJ1-6
CDR3 protein: CASSLGQGVSPLHF
CDR3 DNA: TGTGCCAGCAGCTTGGGACAGGGGGTTTCACCCCTCCACTTT

V gene: TRBV18
clone size: .
D gene: .
J gene: TRBJ2-7
CDR3 protein: CASSPLGGQSSYEQYF
CDR3 DNA: TGTGCCAGCTCACCACTCGGCGGACAGAGCTCCTACGAGCAGTACTTC

V gene: TRBV5-1
clone size: few
D gene: .
J gene: TRBJ2-7
CDR3 protein: CASSATPGVEYEQYF
CDR3 DNA: TGCGCCAGCAGCGCGACCCCGGGGGTGGAATACGAGCAGTACTTC

V gene: TRBV7-9
clone size: .
D gene: .
J gene: TRBJ2-7
CDR3 protein: CASSWTDYEQYF
CDR3 DNA: TGTGCCAGCAGCTGGACAGACTACGAGCAGTACTTC

V gene: TRBV12-3/TRBV12-4
clone size: .
D gene: TRBD1
J gene: TRBJ1-4
CDR3 protein: CASSFRGEKLFF
CDR3 DNA: TGTGCCAGCAGTTTCAGGGGGGAAAAACTGTTTTTT

V gene: TRBV9
clone size: once
D gene: .
J gene: TRBJ2-1
CDR3 protein: CASKPTLSYNEQFF
CDR3 DNA: TGTGCCAGCAAACCGACTTTATCCTACAATGAGCAGTTCTTC

V gene: TRBV7-2
clone size: once
D gene: .
J gene: TRBJ1-5
CDR3 protein: CASSLVGLGRDQPQHF
CDR3 DNA: TGTGCCAGCAGCTTAGTGGGACTAGGGCGGGATCAGCCCCAGCATTTT

V gene: TRBV18
clone size: .
D gene: .
J gene: TRBJ2-7
CDR3 protein: CASSPQGKVDEQYF
CDR3 DNA: TGTGCCAGCTCACCACAGGGGAAGGTGGACGAGCAGTACTTC

V gene: TRBV18
clone size: .
D gene: TRBD1
J gene: TRBJ2-5
CDR3 protein: CASSPTTGVGQETQYF
CDR3 DNA: TGTGCCAGCTCACCAACGACAGGGGTGGGCCAAGAGACCCAGTACTTC

V gene: TRBV28
clone size: .
D gene: TRBD1
J gene: TRBJ1-6
CDR3 protein: CASSMGQEISPLHF
CDR3 DNA: TGTGCCAGCAGTATGGGACAGGAAATTTCACCCCTCCACTTT

V gene: TRBV5-1
clone size: .
D gene: TRBD1
J gene: TRBJ2-1
CDR3 protein: CASSQGTGQGEQFF
CDR3 DNA: TGCGCCAGCAGCCAAGGGACAGGGCAGGGTGAGCAGTTCTTC

V gene: TRBV6-5
clone size: .
D gene: .
J gene: TRBJ1-4
CDR3 protein: CASSYSGGGAEEKLFF
CDR3 DNA: TGTGCCAGCAGTTACTCGGGGGGAGGGGCTGAGGAAAAACTGTTTTTT

V gene: TRBV19
clone size: .
D gene: TRBD2
J gene: TRBJ2-7
CDR3 protein: CASSIESPLAGGYEQYF
CDR3 DNA: TGTGCCAGTAGTATAGAGTCCCCACTAGCGGGAGGCTACGAGCAGTACTTC

V gene: TRBV28
clone size: .
D gene: .
J gene: TRBJ2-2
CDR3 protein: CASSFPSPGGELFF
CDR3 DNA: TGTGCCAGCAGTTTCCCCTCGCCCGGCGGGGAGCTGTTTTTT

V gene: TRBV14
clone size: .
D gene: .
J gene: TRBJ1-2
CDR3 protein: CASSEQGRGYGYTF
CDR3 DNA: TGTGCCAGCAGCGAACAGGGACGCGGCTATGGCTACACCTTC